The following is a T cell receptor beta chain sequence with its context. Its antigen remains unidentified. The CDR3 is made up of 21 amino acids. Trimming stripped 4 bases from V and 0 bases from J, with 34 bases between. Germline values: CDR1 DFQATT, CDR2 SNEGSKA (reference sequence). The source of the sample is a study of regulatory T cells in long-lasting Graves disease. Background on the study: New Graves' disease cases had less than 3 months of antithyroid drugs.

iRepertoire HTBI primers and Arm-PCR of CDR3 regions built TCR beta libraries. MiXCR was run by TCRdb on the multiplex PCR reads, yielding one entry per CDR3 protein. Among 550,000 or so distinct CDR3 sequences listed, around 12% were seen once. Study-wide points: Few sampled subjects may have lowered accuracy.

The time point: newly diagnosed GD, antithyroid drugs for less than 3 months. Following extraction of RNA from PBMCs, that RNA was used to make the TCR library. The data were also submitted as part of a second study, on T cells in Graves' hyperthyroidism and ophthalmopathy. This second report adds: Exclusions: uncontrolled infection, other autoimmune disease, pregnancy, lactation.

The sequence was obtained from a woman in her thirties with Graves disease. V is TRBV20-1 and J is TRBJ2-7; possible D gene TRBD2, 6 bases. The starting material was peripheral blood mononuclear cells (PBMCs), obtained at new diagnosis, from a patient treated with antithyroid drugs. The CDR3 bases are TGCAGTGCTACGGGGGACTTAGAAGTTTTTTCGGGAGTCCTCTTCTCCTACGAGCAGTACTTC. Its protein is CSATGDLEVFSGVLFSYEQYF.